These 5 T cell receptor beta chains were all obtained from the same sample, sequenced in a study of blood T cell repertoires in COVID-19. Produced via immunoSEQ multiplex PCR; TCRdb's table is partial and in-frame only. Of 50,000 to 80,000 clones listed, approximately 92% are singletons. Sequenced input: peripheral blood. The receptors derive from a woman older than 75 with active COVID-19.

This clone was seen a handful of times. V usage is TRBV27 and J usage is TRBJ1-2, with D possibly TRBD1 on 6 matching bases. Germline CDR1 and CDR2: MNHEY and SMNVEV (reference sequence). The CDR3 has 15 amino acids. The V end lost 6 bases, the J end lost 4 bases, and 18 bases lay between the germline ends. The chain's CDR3 is CASSQDRISRYGYTF. CDR3 in DNA: TGTGCCAGCAGCCAAGACAGGATTTCTCGCTATGGCTACACCTTC.

V is TRBV2 and J is TRBJ2-2, with unresolved D. The germline V gene has CDR1 SNHLY and CDR2 FYNNEI. Trimming removed 8 bases at V and 0 bases at J, with 19 bases between. The CDR3 loop spans 17 amino acids. The CDR3 sequence is CASGDSSRWSNTGELFF. CDR3 sequence (DNA): TGTGCCAGCGGAGATAGTAGTCGGTGGTCGAACACCGGGGAGCTGTTTTTT.

This chain connects TRBV5-1 to TRBJ2-5; possibly TRBD2 for D (6 bases). CDR3 length equals 15 residues. V was pared by 0 bases and J by 0 bases, with 9 bases between. Germline V gene lookup returns CDR1 SGHRS and CDR2 YFSETQ. CDR3 bases: TGCGCCAGCAGCTTGGCCTGGGGGGACCAAGAGACCCAGTACTTC. Amino acid sequence: CASSLAWGDQETQYF.

V gene TRBV29-1 combines with J gene TRBJ2-1; D might be TRBD2 (6 bases). CDR3 length equals 16 residues. CDR1 is SQVTM and CDR2 is ANQGSEA in the germline V gene. V was shortened by 1 base and J by 5 bases, with 18 bases between the two germline ends. CDR3 region: CSVEGSDYRGNNEQFF. The CDR3 DNA follows: TGCAGCGTTGAAGGTTCGGACTACCGGGGCAACAATGAGCAGTTCTTC.

The chain employs TRBV11-2 and TRBJ2-1, with D maybe TRBD2 (6 bases). In germline, CDR1 is SGHAT, CDR2 FQNNGV. V gave up 1 base and J gave up 13 bases, with 8 bases separating them. The CDR3 length is 11 residues. CDR3 loop: CASSLGGVQFF. DNA of the CDR3: TGTGCCAGCAGCTTAGGGGGGGTCCAGTTCTTC.